The clone carrying this TCR beta chain was seen only a few times. The data originate from a study of T cells in Graves' hyperthyroidism and ophthalmopathy. Background on the study: The blood sample was taken at first diagnosis, before treatment began.

CDR3 length: 12 amino acids. V was clipped by 6 bases and J by 6 bases; unmatched bases: 6. In germline, CDR1 is DFQATT, CDR2 SNEGSKA (reference sequence). Amplification targeted TCR beta CDR3 regions from RNA transcripts. The TCR CDR3 was amplified in a first-round RT-PCR using the HTBI primer set. TCRdb redid the calling of the multiplex PCR reads with MiXCR, one entry per CDR3 protein. The sample lists 550,000 to 650,000 distinct CDR3 sequences; approximately 14% were seen once. These patients, aged 18 to 65, had recently diagnosed hyperthyroidism lasting under 2 months. Uncontrolled infection, other autoimmune disease, pregnancy or lactation barred patients from enrollment. Progressors' blood was drawn at hyperthyroidism diagnosis, before ophthalmopathy symptoms.

The rearrangement uses TRBV20-1 and TRBJ1-1, with 8 bases fitting TRBD1. The origin of this receptor is a woman aged 25 to 39 with Graves' hyperthyroidism that later progressed to Graves' ophthalmopathy. Sequencing was performed on blood. The CDR3 loop reads CSAVTGGAEAFF. As DNA, the CDR3 is TGCAGTGCCGTAACAGGGGGAGCTGAAGCTTTCTTT.